What follows are 2 T cell receptor beta chains derived from one specimen sequenced in a study of blood T cell repertoires in COVID-19. Sequencing was performed with immunoSEQ multiplex PCR; in TCRdb, only in-frame clones are kept and a portion is missing. The data contain about 270,000 clones, 88% of them singletons. The specimen sequenced was PBMCs or T cells enriched from blood (not recorded which). The receptors derive from an older woman in a cohort exposed to, infected with or recovered from COVID-19 (not recorded which).

CDR3: CASSQDSGSSYEQYF. The CDR3 nucleotides are TGCGCCAGCAGCCAGGACAGTGGTAGCTCCTACGAGCAGTACTTC. This chain uses TRBV5-1 with TRBJ2-7, with a weak D call TRBD1 (6 bases). V gave up 4 bases and J gave up 0 bases, with 14 bases separating them. The CDR3 is made up of 15 amino acids. Germline V gene data show CDR1 as SGHRS and CDR2 as YFSETQ.

The V gene is TRBV28, the J gene TRBJ2-7; 11 nucleotides match TRBD1. V lost 3 bases, J lost 3 bases, and 1 base stayed unmatched. Germline CDR1 is MDHEN and CDR2 is SYDVKM. This CDR3 has 14 amino acids. CDR3 coding DNA: TGTGCCAGCAGTTTGGGGACAGGGGGCTACGAGCAGTACTTC. It translates to CASSLGTGGYEQYF.